The source of this T cell receptor (beta chain) is a study of shared clonotypes between healthy human individuals. TCRdb keeps only in-frame clones here, not all; method: immunoSEQ multiplex PCR. The repertoire has more than 2,000,000 clones, over 90% of them found once; the top ten carry 0.39%. The clonotype comes from a man aged 18 to 29 in good health. Some clones in this sample may be carry-over from other donors' samples. What was sequenced was naive CD4+ T cells from PBMCs. Subset reported: CD45RA+ positively selected.

This CDR3 is CASSLGTGGSNQPQHF. Here the CDR3 DNA reads TGCGCCAGCAGCCTAGGGACAGGGGGCAGCAATCAGCCCCAGCATTTT. This rearrangement joins TRBV5-1 to TRBJ1-5, with TRBD1 identical over 12 bases. CDR3 length: 16 residues. The V gene end was trimmed by 4 bases and the J gene end by 1 base; junction bases not matched to a gene: 3. CDR1 and CDR2 (germline): SGHRS, YFSETQ.